This TCR beta chain was sequenced for a study of T cells after posttransplantation cyclophosphamide. The protocol was immunoSEQ multiplex PCR, while the TCRdb copy is restricted to in-frame clones and leaves out a portion. Seen here are approximately 5,000 clones, around 55% observed once, and the top ten hold approximately 16%. Relative to its sample, this clone is medium-sized (0.01 to 0.1%). Germline V gene lookup returns CDR1 SNHLY and CDR2 FYNNEI. This CDR3 has 14 amino acids. The V gene lost 5 bases and the J gene lost 0 bases, with 8 bases spanning the gap. The chain recombines TRBV2 with TRBJ1-5; possibly TRBD1 for D (5 bases). Source material: memory CD8+ T cells sorted from blood. The clonotype originates from a woman aged 60-75 years in good health, CMV-negative, and a related stem cell transplant donor. The chain's CDR3 is CASSPGISNQPQHF. DNA of the CDR3: TGTGCCAGCAGTCCAGGGATTAGCAATCAGCCCCAGCATTTT.